The rows below give T cell receptor beta chains drawn from one sample of a study of blood T cell repertoires in COVID-19. TCRdb keeps only in-frame clones here, not all; method: immunoSEQ multiplex PCR. The data show about 170,000 clones, about 80% seen once. Sequenced sample: peripheral blood. All receptors derive from a woman over 75 with acute or convalescent COVID-19. Each CDR3 is given without its conserved first and last residue. D genes are given only for firm matches.

J	D	V	CDR3
TRBJ2-2	TRBD1	TRBV24-1	ATRDGTANTGELF
TRBJ1-2	.	TRBV7-2	ASSYSGSYGYT
TRBJ1-1	TRBD1	TRBV11-2	ASSGRGAGTGNTEAF
TRBJ2-1	TRBD2	TRBV6-2/TRBV6-3	ASSPSSGSRSEQF
TRBJ1-3	.	TRBV21-1	ASSRGFSGNTIY
TRBJ1-2	.	TRBV18	ASSPGNRVDYGYT
TRBJ1-5	.	TRBV30	AWNPDGGAHQPQH
TRBJ2-7	TRBD1	TRBV3-1/TRBV3-2	ASSQTGAVHEQY
TRBJ1-1	.	TRBV20-1	SAAVGTEAF
TRBJ1-6	TRBD1	TRBV10-3	AISEPTGVGSPLH
TRBJ1-3	.	TRBV15	ATSRGGASSGNTIY
TRBJ1-2	TRBD1	TRBV4-3	ASSQDPGQGVGGYGYT
TRBJ1-5	.	TRBV10-3	AISESTGWGNQPQH
TRBJ1-5	.	TRBV18	ASSPRQRGEYSNQPQH
TRBJ1-1	.	TRBV2	ASKPQVNTEAF